The clone carrying this T cell receptor (beta chain) was counted a single time. No antigen is known for it. This table comes from immunoSEQ multiplex PCR, and its TCRdb copy is limited to in-frame clones, with some not included. The repertoire has some 25,000 clones, about 89% of them found once; the top ten carry under 0.8%. This record belongs to a study of untreated major depressive disorder. The study's findings and limits: Compared with controls, depressed patients showed more TRBV05-01 (Vbeta 5.1) usage in CD4+ T cells.

Magnetic negative selection enriched CD4+ T cells from thawed PBMCs. The trim removed 5 bases at V and 6 bases at J, leaving 6 bases unmatched. The CDR3 is made up of 14 amino acids. Germline lookup yields CDR1 SNHLY and CDR2 FYNNEI. Source material: CD4+ T cells from PBMCs. The V and J genes are TRBV2 and TRBJ1-1, with 10 bases lining up with TRBD1. This receptor was taken from a woman in her twenties or thirties with major depressive disorder. CDR3 nucleotides: TGTGCCAGCAGTCCGACAGGGGGCAGGGCTGAAGCTTTCTTT. Its protein product is CASSPTGGRAEAFF.